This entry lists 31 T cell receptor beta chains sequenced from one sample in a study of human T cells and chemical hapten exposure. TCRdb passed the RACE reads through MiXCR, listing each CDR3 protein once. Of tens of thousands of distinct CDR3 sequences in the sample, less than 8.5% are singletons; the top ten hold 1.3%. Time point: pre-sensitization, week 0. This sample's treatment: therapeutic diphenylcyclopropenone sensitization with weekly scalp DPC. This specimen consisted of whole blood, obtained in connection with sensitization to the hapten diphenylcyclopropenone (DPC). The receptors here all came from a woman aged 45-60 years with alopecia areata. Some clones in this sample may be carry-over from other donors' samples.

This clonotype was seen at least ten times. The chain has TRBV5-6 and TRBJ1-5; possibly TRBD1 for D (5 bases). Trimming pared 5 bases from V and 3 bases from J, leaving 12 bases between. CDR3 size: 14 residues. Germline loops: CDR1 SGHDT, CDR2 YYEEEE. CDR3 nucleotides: TGTGCCAGCAGTTCCGACAGTAACAATCAGCCCCAGCATTTT. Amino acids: CASSSDSNNQPQHF.

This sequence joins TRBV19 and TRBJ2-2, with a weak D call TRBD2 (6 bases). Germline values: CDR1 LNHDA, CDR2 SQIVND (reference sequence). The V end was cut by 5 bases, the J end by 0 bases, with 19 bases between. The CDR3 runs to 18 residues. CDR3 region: CASSRTGATWSNTGELFF. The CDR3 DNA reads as TGTGCCAGTAGTCGGACGGGAGCGACTTGGTCGAACACCGGGGAGCTGTTTTTT. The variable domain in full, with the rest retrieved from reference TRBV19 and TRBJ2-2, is DGGITQSPKYLFRKEGQNVTLSCEQNLNHDAMYWYRQDPGQGLRLIYYSQIVNDFQKGDIAEGYSVSREKKESFPLTVTSAQKNPTAFYLCASSRTGATWSNTGELFFGEGSRLTVL.

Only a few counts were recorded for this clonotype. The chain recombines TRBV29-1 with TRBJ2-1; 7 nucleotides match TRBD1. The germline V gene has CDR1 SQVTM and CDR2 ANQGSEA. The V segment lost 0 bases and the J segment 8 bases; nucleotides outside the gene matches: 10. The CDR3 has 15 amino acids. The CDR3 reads CSVEDPTGVSYEQFF. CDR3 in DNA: TGCAGCGTTGAAGACCCTACAGGGGTTTCGTATGAGCAGTTCTTC.

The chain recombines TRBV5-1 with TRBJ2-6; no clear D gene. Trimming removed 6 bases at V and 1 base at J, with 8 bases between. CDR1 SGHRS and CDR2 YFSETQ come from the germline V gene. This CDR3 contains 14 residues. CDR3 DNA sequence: TGCGCCAGCACCCAAGTGTCTGGGGCCAACGTCCTGACTTTC. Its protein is CASTQVSGANVLTF. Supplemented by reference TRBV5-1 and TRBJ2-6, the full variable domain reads KAGVTQTPRYLIKTRGQQVTLSCSPISGHRSVSWYQQTPGQGLQFLFEYFSETQRNKGNFPGRFSGRQFSNSRSEMNVSTLELGDSALYLCASTQVSGANVLTFGAGSRLTVL.

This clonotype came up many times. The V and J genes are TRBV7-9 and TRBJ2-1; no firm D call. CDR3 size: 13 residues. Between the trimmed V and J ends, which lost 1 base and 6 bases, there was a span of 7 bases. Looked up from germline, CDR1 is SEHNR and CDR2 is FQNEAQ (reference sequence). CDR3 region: CASSLGGGNEQFF. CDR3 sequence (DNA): TGTGCCAGCAGCTTAGGTGGCGGCAATGAGCAGTTCTTC.

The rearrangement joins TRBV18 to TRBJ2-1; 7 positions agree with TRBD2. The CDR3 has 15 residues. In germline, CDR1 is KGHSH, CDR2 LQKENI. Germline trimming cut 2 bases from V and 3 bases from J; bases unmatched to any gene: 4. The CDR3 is CASSPGGGFYNEQFF. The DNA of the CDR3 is TGTGCCAGCTCACCAGGGGGGGGATTCTACAATGAGCAGTTCTTC.

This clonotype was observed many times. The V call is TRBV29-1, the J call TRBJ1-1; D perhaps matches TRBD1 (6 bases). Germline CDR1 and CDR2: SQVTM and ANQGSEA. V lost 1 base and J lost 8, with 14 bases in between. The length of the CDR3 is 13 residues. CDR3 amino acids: CSVEAWGTGEAFF. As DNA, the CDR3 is TGCAGCGTTGAAGCCTGGGGAACAGGGGAAGCTTTCTTT.

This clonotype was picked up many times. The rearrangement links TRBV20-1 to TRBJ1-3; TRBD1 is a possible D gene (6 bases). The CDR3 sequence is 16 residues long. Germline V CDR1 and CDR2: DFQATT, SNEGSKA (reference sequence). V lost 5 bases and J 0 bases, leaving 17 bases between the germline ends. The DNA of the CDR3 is TGCAGTGCTTCCTCCGCCGGACAGCGCTCTGGAAACACCATATATTTT. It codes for CSASSAGQRSGNTIYF.

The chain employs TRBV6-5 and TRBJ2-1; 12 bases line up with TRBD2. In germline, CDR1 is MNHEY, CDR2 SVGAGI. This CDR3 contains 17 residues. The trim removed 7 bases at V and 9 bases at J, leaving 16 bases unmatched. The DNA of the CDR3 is TGTGCCAGCAAGGGCCCACAGACTAGCGGGAGAGACGGTGAGCAGTTCTTC. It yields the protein CASKGPQTSGRDGEQFF.

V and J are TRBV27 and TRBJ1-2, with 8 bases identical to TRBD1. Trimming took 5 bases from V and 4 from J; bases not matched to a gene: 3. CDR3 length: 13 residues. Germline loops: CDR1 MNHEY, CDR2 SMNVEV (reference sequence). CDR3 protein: CASSPTGVYGYTF. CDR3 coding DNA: TGTGCCAGCAGTCCGACAGGGGTCTATGGCTACACCTTC.

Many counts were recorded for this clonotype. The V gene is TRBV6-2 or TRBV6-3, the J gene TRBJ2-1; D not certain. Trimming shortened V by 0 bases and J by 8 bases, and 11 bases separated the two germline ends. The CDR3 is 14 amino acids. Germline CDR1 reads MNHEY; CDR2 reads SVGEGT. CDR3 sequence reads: CASSYSRVRDEQFF. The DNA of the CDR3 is TGTGCCAGCAGTTACTCACGGGTCCGGGATGAGCAGTTCTTC.

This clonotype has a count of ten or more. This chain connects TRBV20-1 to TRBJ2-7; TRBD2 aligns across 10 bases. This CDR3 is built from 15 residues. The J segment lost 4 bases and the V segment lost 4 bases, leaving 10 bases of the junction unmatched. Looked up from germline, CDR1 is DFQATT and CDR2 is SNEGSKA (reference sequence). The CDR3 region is CSAMVLAGVGYEQYF. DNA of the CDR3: TGCAGTGCTATGGTCCTAGCGGGAGTCGGGTACGAGCAGTACTTC.

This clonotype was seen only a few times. The CDR3 region has the DNA TGTGCCTGGGATGACAGGGGAATAAGCAATCAGCCCCAGCATTTT. Translating gives CAWDDRGISNQPQHF. This sequence joins TRBV30 and TRBJ1-5; 8 bases are a match to TRBD1. After removal of 5 bases from V and 1 base from J, the junction contained 7 bases not matched to a gene. CDR3 length: 15 residues. Germline V gene data show CDR1 as GTSNPN and CDR2 as SVGIG (reference sequence).

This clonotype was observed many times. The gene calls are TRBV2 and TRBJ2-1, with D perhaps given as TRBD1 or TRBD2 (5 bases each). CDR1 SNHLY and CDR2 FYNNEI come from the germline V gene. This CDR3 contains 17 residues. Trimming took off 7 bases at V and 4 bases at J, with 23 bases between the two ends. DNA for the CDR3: TGTGCCAGCACCCCTGGGATCGGGACCAGCAGATACAATGAGCAGTTCTTC. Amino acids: CASTPGIGTSRYNEQFF.

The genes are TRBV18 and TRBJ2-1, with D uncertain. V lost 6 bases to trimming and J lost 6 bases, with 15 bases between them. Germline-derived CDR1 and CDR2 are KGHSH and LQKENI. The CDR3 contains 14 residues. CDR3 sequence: CASSPRATTNEQFF. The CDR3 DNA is TGTGCCAGCTCGCCCCGGGCCACCACCAATGAGCAGTTCTTC.

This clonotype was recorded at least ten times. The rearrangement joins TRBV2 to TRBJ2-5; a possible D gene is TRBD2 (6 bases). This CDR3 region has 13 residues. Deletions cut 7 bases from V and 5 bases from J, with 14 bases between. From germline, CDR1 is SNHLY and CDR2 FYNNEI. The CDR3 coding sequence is TGTGCCAGCACGGCGGGACGTCTGGAGACCCAGTACTTC. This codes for CASTAGRLETQYF.

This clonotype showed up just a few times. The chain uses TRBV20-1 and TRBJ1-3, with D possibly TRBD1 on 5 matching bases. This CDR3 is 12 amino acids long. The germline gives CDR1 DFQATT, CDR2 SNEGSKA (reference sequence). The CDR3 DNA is TGCAGCGCCGGGACTTCGGGAAACACCATATATTTT. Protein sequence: CSAGTSGNTIYF.

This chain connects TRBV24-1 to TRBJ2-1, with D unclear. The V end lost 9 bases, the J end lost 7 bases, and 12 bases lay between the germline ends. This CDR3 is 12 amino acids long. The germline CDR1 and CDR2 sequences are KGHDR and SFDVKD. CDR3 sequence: CATGHLGNEQFF. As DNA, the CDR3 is TGTGCCACCGGTCACCTTGGGAATGAGCAGTTCTTC.

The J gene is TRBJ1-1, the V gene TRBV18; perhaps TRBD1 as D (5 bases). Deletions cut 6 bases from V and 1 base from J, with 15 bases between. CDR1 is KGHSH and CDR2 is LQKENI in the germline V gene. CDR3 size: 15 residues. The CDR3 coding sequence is TGTGCCAGCTCCCCAGGGCAGGGCAAGAACACTGAAGCTTTCTTT. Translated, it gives CASSPGQGKNTEAFF.

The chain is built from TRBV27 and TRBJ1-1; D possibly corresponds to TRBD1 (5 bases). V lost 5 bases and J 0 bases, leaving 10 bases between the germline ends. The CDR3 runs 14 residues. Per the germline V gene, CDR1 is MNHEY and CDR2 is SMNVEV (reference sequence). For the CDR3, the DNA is TGTGCCAGCAGTCAGGGACTTATGAACACTGAAGCTTTCTTT. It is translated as CASSQGLMNTEAFF.

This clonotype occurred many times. CDR3 amino acids: CSAMSGTYNEQFF. CDR3 coding DNA: TGCAGTGCTATGAGTGGAACCTACAATGAGCAGTTCTTC. The V and J genes are TRBV20-1 and TRBJ2-1; unclear D gene. Germline V CDR1 and CDR2: DFQATT, SNEGSKA (reference sequence). This CDR3 contains 13 residues. Trimming stripped 4 bases from V and 2 bases from J, with 9 bases between.

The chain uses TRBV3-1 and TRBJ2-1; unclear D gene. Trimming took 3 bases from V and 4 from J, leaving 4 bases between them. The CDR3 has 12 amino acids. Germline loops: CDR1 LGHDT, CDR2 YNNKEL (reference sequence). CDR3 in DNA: TGTGCCAGCAGCCATAGGTACAATGAGCAGTTCTTC. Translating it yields CASSHRYNEQFF.

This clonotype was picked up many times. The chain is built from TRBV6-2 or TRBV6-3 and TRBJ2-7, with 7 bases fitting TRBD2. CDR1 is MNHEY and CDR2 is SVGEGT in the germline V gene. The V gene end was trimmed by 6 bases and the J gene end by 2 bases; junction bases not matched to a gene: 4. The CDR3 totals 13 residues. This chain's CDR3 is CASRGRVTYEQYF. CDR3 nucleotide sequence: TGTGCCAGCAGGGGGAGGGTTACCTACGAGCAGTACTTC.

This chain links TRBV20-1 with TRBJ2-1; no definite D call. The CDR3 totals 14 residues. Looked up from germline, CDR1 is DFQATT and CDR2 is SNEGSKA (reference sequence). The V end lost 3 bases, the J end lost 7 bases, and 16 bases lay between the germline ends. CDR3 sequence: CSASAQVMGNEQFF. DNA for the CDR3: TGCAGTGCTAGCGCGCAGGTAATGGGGAATGAGCAGTTCTTC.

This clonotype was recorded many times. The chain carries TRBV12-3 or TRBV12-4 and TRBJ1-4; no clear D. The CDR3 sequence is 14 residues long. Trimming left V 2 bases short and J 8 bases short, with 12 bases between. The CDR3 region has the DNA TGTGCCAGCAGTTTAACGATCCGAGGCGAAAAACTGTTTTTT. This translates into CASSLTIRGEKLFF.

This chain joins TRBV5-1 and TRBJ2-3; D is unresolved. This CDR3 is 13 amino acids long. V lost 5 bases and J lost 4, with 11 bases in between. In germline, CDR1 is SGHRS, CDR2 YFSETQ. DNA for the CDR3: TGCGCCAGCAGTTCGGGCCAGCCAGATACGCAGTATTTT. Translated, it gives CASSSGQPDTQYF.

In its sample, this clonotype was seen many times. Here the CDR3 reads CASSFYPSKRGKNIQYF. The CDR3 region has the DNA TGTGCCAGCAGTTTCTACCCTAGTAAGCGGGGAAAAAACATTCAGTACTTC. This chain uses TRBV6-6 with TRBJ2-4, with 7 nucleotides matching TRBD2. Per germline, CDR1 MNHNY and CDR2 SVGAGI (reference sequence). Trimming took 4 bases from V and 4 from J; bases not matched to a gene: 13. There are 17 residues in the CDR3.

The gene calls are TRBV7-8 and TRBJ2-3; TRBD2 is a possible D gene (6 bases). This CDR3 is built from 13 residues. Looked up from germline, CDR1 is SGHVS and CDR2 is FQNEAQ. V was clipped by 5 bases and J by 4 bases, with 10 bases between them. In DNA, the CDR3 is TGTGCCAGCAGCAAGACTAGGTCAGATACGCAGTATTTT. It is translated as CASSKTRSDTQYF.

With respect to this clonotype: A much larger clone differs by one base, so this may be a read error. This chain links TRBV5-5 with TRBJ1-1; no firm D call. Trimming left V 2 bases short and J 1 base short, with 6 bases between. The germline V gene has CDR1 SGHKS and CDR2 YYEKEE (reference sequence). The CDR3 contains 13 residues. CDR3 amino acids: CASSFKGNTEAFF. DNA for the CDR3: TGTGCCAGCAGCTTCAAGGGGAACACTGAAGCTTTCTTT.

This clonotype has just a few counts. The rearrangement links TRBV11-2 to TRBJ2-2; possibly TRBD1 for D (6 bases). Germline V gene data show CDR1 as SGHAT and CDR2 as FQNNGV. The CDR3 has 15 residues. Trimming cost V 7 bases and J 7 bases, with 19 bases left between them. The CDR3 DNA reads TGTGCCAGCACCGTTACTCAGGGGAAGCGCGGGGAGCTGTTTTTT. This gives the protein CASTVTQGKRGELFF. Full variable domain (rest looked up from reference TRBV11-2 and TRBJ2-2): EAGVAQSPRYKIIEKRQSVAFWCNPISGHATLYWYQQILGQGPKLLIQFQNNGVVDDSQLPKDRFSAERLKGVDSTLKIQPAKLEDSAVYLCASTVTQGKRGELFFGEGSRLTVL.

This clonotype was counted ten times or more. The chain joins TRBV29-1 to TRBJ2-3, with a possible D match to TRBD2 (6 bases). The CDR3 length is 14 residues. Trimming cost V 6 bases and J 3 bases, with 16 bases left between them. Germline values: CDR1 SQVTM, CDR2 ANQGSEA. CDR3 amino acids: CSVPPAGRTDTQYF. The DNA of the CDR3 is TGCAGCGTCCCCCCGGCGGGGAGGACAGATACGCAGTATTTT.